These 8 T cell receptor beta chains were sequenced from one sample in a study of blood T cell repertoires in COVID-19 (dated by TCRdb to 2019 to 2021). The library relied on the immunoSEQ multiplex PCR assay. TCRdb stores this immuneACCESS table with in-frame sequences only. Part of the clones is absent; in the studies checked, under half of the shortfall reflects unresolved V genes, and no reason is known for the rest. Counted in this sample were some 260,000 clones; 88% of them appeared once. In total, the top ten clones hold under 0.95% of the sample. Sequencing input: peripheral blood. These receptors were taken from a woman aged 30 to 39 with acute or convalescent COVID-19.

The chain links TRBV18 to TRBJ1-4; D remains unclear. Germline V gene lookup returns CDR1 KGHSH and CDR2 LQKENI. The CDR3 has 16 residues. V lost 6 bases to trimming and J lost 0 bases, with 14 bases between them. CDR3 sequence (DNA): TGTGCCAGCTCCCGCCGCGGAGTTGCAACTAATGAAAAACTGTTTTTT. This translates into CASSRRGVATNEKLFF.

The rearrangement joins TRBV18 to TRBJ1-1; the match to TRBD1 covers 7 bases. The CDR3 covers 15 residues. J lost 7 bases, V lost 2 bases, and 10 bases had no gene match. Germline values: CDR1 KGHSH, CDR2 LQKENI. CDR3 region: CASSPDMEGAGEAFF. CDR3 DNA: TGTGCCAGCTCACCAGACATGGAGGGGGCCGGTGAAGCTTTCTTT.

The CDR3: CASSQVAGQTYEQYF. The DNA of the CDR3 is TGTGCCAGCAGCCAAGTGGCCGGACAAACCTACGAGCAGTACTTC. J is TRBJ2-7 and V is TRBV3-1 (or the pseudogene TRBV3-2), with a possible D match to TRBD1 (5 bases). Germline values: CDR1 LGHDT, CDR2 YNNKEL (reference sequence). Deletions cut 1 base from V and 2 bases from J, with 12 bases between. This CDR3 spans 15 amino acids.

As to this clone: This CDR3 is also generated by other DNA sequences in the sample. The chain carries TRBV3-1 (or the pseudogene TRBV3-2) and TRBJ2-3; TRBD2 might be the D (6 bases). V was clipped by 0 bases and J by 8 bases, with 9 bases between them. The CDR3 is 13 residues long. Germline V gene lookup returns CDR1 LGHDT and CDR2 YNNKEL (reference sequence). CDR3 nucleotides: TGTGCCAGCAGCCAAGATCGGGGACTTACGCAGTATTTT. The encoded protein is CASSQDRGLTQYF.

This clone was found once. The V and J genes are TRBV3-1 (or the pseudogene TRBV3-2) and TRBJ1-3, with D unclear. Trimming took off 0 bases at V and 4 bases at J, with 4 bases between the two ends. The germline V gene has CDR1 LGHDT and CDR2 YNNKEL (reference sequence). The CDR3 spans 13 residues. CDR3 region: CASSQESGNTIYF. The CDR3 bases are TGTGCCAGCAGCCAAGAATCGGGAAACACCATATATTTT.

Only one count was recorded for this clone. The chain recombines TRBV24-1 with TRBJ1-2, with D uncertain. The CDR3 covers 11 residues. The V gene lost 4 bases and the J gene lost 7 bases, with 6 bases spanning the gap. Per the germline V gene, CDR1 is KGHDR and CDR2 is SFDVKD. Written as DNA, the CDR3 is TGTGCCACCAGTGACCCCATTGGCTACACCTTC. Translated, it gives CATSDPIGYTF.

This chain links TRBV11-2 with TRBJ2-7; possible D gene TRBD1, 5 bases. With 5 bases removed from V and 0 bases from J, the gap between germline ends came to 11 bases. CDR3 size: 14 residues. Germline V lookup: CDR1 SGHAT, CDR2 FQNNGV. CDR3 sequence (DNA): TGTGCCAGCAGCCAACAGGCCCTCTCCTACGAGCAGTACTTC. Translation: CASSQQALSYEQYF.

This rearrangement joins TRBV9 to TRBJ2-2, with unresolved D. The CDR3 consists of 14 residues. Per germline, CDR1 SGDLS and CDR2 YYNGEE. V was pared by 5 bases and J by 1 base, with 9 bases between. In DNA, the CDR3 is TGTGCCAGCAGGATGACTCAGAACACCGGGGAGCTGTTTTTT. Translated, it gives CASRMTQNTGELFF.